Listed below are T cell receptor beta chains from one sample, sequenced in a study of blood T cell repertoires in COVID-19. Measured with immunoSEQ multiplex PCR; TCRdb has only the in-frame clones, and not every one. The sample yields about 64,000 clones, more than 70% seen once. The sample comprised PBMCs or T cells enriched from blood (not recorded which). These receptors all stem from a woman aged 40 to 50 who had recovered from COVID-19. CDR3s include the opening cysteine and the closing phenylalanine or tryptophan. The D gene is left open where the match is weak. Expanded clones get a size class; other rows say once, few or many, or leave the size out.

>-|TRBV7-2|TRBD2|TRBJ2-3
TGTGCCAGCAGCTTATTCGGGGCGGGGGGTCCCCCCACAGATACGCAGTATTTT
CASSLFGAGGPPTDTQYF
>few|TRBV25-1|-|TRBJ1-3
TGTGCCAGCGGTCTTAGTGGAAACACCATATATTTT
CASGLSGNTIYF
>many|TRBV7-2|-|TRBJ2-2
TGTGCCAGCAGCTTAGTCGCGGGCTACACCGGGGAGCTGTTTTTT
CASSLVAGYTGELFF
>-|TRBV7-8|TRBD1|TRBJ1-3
TGTGCCAGCAGCAAAACAGGGGGAATAGACACCATATATTTT
CASSKTGGIDTIYF
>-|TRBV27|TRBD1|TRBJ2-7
TGTGCCAGTAAGGACCGTTTCAGGGGGCGCAGGGCCTACGAGCAGTACTTC
CASKDRFRGRRAYEQYF
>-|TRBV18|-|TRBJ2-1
TGTGCCAGCTCACCACCCACAGGAGCCTACAATGAGCAGTTCTTC
CASSPPTGAYNEQFF
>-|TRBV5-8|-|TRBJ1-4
TGTGCCAGCAGCTTGGACCCGAGGGATGAAAAACTGTTTTTT
CASSLDPRDEKLFF
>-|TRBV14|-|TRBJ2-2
TGTGCCAGCAGCCGCAGGTCCGGGGAGCTGTTTTTT
CASSRRSGELFF
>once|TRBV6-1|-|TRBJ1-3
TGTGCCAGCAGTGAAAGGGCCTTGGACAGCGGAAACACCATATATTTT
CASSERALDSGNTIYF
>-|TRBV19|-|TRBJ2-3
TGTGCCAGTAAAAGACCCGGGGGGCACACAGATACGCAGTATTTT
CASKRPGGHTDTQYF
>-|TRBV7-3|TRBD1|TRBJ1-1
TGTGCCAGCAGCCCCGGACAGGGGAACACTGAAGCTTTCTTT
CASSPGQGNTEAFF
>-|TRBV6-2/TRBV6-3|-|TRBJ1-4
TGTGCCAGCAGCAAGACAGGACCTAATGAAAAACTGTTTTTT
CASSKTGPNEKLFF
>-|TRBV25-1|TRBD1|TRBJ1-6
TGTGCCAGCAGTGGAGGTCCAAACAGGGGGCCAGGGTCACCCCTCCACTTT
CASSGGPNRGPGSPLHF
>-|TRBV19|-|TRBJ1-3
TGTGCCAGTAGTTCCACAGGGTTTTCAGGAAACACCATATATTTT
CASSSTGFSGNTIYF
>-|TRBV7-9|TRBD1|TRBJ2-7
TGTGCCAGCAGCTGGCTAACCGGGACAGGGTCTCTCGAGCAGTACTTC
CASSWLTGTGSLEQYF
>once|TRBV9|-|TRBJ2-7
TGTGCCAGCAGCTACGCCGGGACAACACGTTACGAGCAGTACTTC
CASSYAGTTRYEQYF
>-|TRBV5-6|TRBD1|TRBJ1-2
TGTGCCAGCAGCTTGCCGACAGGGGGCCTTGAATATGGCTACACCTTC
CASSLPTGGLEYGYTF
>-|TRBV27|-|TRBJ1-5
TGTGCCAGCAGACAGGGTACCAATCAGCCCCAGCATTTT
CASRQGTNQPQHF
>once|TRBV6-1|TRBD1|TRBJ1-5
TGTGCCAGCAGTGAAGCAGGGGGCGAGCATCAGCCCCAGCATTTT
CASSEAGGEHQPQHF
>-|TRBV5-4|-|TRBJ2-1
TGTGCCAGCAGCTTTGGGACTTCCAATGAGCAGTTCTTC
CASSFGTSNEQFF
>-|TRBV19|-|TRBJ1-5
TGTGCCAGTAGAATCGGGAGCGGGAGTAGCAATCAGCCCCAGCATTTT
CASRIGSGSSNQPQHF
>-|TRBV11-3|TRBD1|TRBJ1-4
TGTGCCAGCAGCGCAGACAGGGGAGAACTGTTTTTT
CASSADRGELFF
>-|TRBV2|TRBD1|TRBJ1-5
TGTGCCAGCAGTGGTCCCGGGACAGGGGTAAATCAGCCCCAGCATTTT
CASSGPGTGVNQPQHF
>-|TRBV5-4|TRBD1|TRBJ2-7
TGTGCCAGCAGCGGACGGACAGGGTCCTACGAGCAGTACTTC
CASSGRTGSYEQYF
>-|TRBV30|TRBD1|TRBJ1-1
TGTGCCTGGAGTGTAAGGGAGCAGGGGGGCACTGAAGCTTTCTTT
CAWSVREQGGTEAFF
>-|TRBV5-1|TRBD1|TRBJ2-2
TGCGCCAGCAGCTCCGGGACAGGGGGCGCGGGCGGGGAGCTGTTTTTT
CASSSGTGGAGGELFF
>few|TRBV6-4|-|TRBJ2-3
TGTGCCAGCAGTGAGAGCGAAACAGATACGCAGTATTTT
CASSESETDTQYF
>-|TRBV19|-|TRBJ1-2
TGTGCCAGTAGTATAGATCCAGGGTTGACCTATGGCTACACCTTC
CASSIDPGLTYGYTF
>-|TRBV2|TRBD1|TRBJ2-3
TGTGCCAGCAGTGGCGGCAGGGGGTTAAGCACAGATACGCAGTATTTT
CASSGGRGLSTDTQYF
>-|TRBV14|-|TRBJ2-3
TGTGCCAGCAGCCAGAGGAACAGGGTGCGCCCAGATACGCAGTATTTT
CASSQRNRVRPDTQYF
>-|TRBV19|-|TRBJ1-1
TGTGCCAGTAGTGACAGGACACGACAGGATCTGGGCACTGAAGCTTTCTTT
CASSDRTRQDLGTEAFF
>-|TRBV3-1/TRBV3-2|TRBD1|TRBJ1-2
TGTGCCAGCAGCCCCAAAAACCGACAGGGGGTACCCTATGGCTACACCTTC
CASSPKNRQGVPYGYTF
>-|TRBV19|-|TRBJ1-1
TGTGCCAGTAGTATCGGTCTCAGGGGCACTGAAGCTTTCTTT
CASSIGLRGTEAFF
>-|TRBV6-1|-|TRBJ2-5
TGTGCCAGCAGTGAAGCTCGTATCCAAGAGACCCAGTACTTC
CASSEARIQETQYF
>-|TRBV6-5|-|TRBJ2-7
TGTGCCAGCAGTTACGACCACAGGGACGAGCAGTACTTC
CASSYDHRDEQYF
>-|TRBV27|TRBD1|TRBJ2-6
TGTGCCAGCAGTTTCCAGGGGGCTGGGGCCAACGTCCTGACTTTC
CASSFQGAGANVLTF
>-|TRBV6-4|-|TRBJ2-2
TGTGCCAGCAGTCGATCGGGTGGCACCGGGGAGCTGTTTTTT
CASSRSGGTGELFF
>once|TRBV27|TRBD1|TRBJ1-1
TGTGCCAGCAGTTCAAACAGGGGCACTGAAGCTTTCTTT
CASSSNRGTEAFF
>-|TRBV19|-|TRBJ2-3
TGTGCCAGTACCGCGGACCAGAGGGCCCCAGATACGCAGTATTTT
CASTADQRAPDTQYF
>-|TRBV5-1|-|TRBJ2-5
TGCGCCAGCAGCTTGGTCGGGGGACCAGAGACCCAGTACTTC
CASSLVGGPETQYF
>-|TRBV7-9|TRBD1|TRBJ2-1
TGTGCCAGCAGCGTGACAGGGGGCTCCTACAATGAGCAGTTCTTC
CASSVTGGSYNEQFF
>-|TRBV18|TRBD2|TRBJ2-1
TGTGCCAGCTCACGCGAACTAGCGGACGGGAACAATGAGCAGTTCTTC
CASSRELADGNNEQFF
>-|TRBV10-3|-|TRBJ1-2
TGTGCCATCACGGACACTAACTATGGCTACACCTTC
CAITDTNYGYTF
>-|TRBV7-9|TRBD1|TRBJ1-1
TGTGCCAGCAGCTTTTCGCGGGACAGGGGGCTGAACACTGAAGCTTTCTTT
CASSFSRDRGLNTEAFF
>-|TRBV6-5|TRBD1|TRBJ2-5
TGTGCCAGCAGGATCAGACAGGGGGTAGCCGAGACCCAGTACTTC
CASRIRQGVAETQYF
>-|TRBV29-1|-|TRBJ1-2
TGCAGCGTCGCCATGAACAGGGATAATGGCTACACCTTC
CSVAMNRDNGYTF
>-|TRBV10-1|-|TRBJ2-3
TGCGCCAGCCGGGTAGGGGGAGGCACAGATACGCAGTATTTT
CASRVGGGTDTQYF
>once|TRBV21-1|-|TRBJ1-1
TGTGCCAGCAGCAAAGGCGGTAGGAACACTGAAGCTTTCTTT
CASSKGGRNTEAFF
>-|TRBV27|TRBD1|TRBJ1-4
TGTGCCAGCAGCCCGGGACAGGGGACACCCTTTTATAATGAAAAACTGTTTTTT
CASSPGQGTPFYNEKLFF
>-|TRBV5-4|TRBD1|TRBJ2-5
TGTGCCAGCAGGCAGGACAGGGGGCTTGAGACCCAGTACTTC
CASRQDRGLETQYF
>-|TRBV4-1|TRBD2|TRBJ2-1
TGCGCCAGCAGACCGAACGAACTAGCGGAAACCAATATTTACAATGAGCAGTTCTTC
CASRPNELAETNIYNEQFF
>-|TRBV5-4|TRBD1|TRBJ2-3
TGTGCCAGCAGCCTGGACAGGGCCGGGAATACGCAGTATTTT
CASSLDRAGNTQYF